The subject of this entry is one T cell receptor beta chain. Its target is not known. The CDR3 is made up of 16 amino acids. Germline V gene data show CDR1 as MNHEY and CDR2 as SMNVEV (reference sequence). After removal of 6 bases from V and 6 bases from J, the junction contained 11 bases not matched to a gene. These data belong to a study of shared clonotypes between healthy human individuals. Overall study findings and caveats: Blood alone was sampled, and tissue repertoires likely differ.

As processed by the authors: Sequence data from immunoSEQ were junction-only and lacked quality scores; consequently, filtering differed. Assay: immunoSEQ multiplex PCR; the TCRdb copy retains only in-frame clones and omits some. V and J calls and clone size are given by that table; D and trimming were obtained from the DNA. The table records about 2.3 million clones, about 92% of them present only once. Sequencing was done on a sample of naive CD4+ T cells from PBMCs. Subset of the sample: CD45RA+ positively selected. The chain joins TRBV27 to TRBJ2-7, with 13 nucleotides matching TRBD2. The receptor was isolated from a young man in good health. Some clones in this sample may be carry-over from other donors' samples. DNA of the CDR3: TGTGCCAGCAGCACCACTAGCGGGAGGGCCTCCCGCGAGCAGTACTTC. Translation gives CASSTTSGRASREQYF.